These T cell receptor beta chains were read from a single sample in a study of control samples from healthy donors and cancer patients. This table comes from immunoSEQ multiplex PCR, and its TCRdb copy is limited to in-frame clones, with some not included. The sample has approximately 100,000 clones; around nine tenths are singletons. Input material: blood. These receptors originate from a human donor in good health. The donor label of this sample is uncertain. The CDR3 runs from the conserved cysteine through the conserved F or W. The order of the fields is V gene, J gene, CDR3 protein.

v_gene: TRBV3-1/TRBV3-2
j_gene: TRBJ2-4
CDR3aa: CASSDREAKNIQYF

v_gene: TRBV5-1
j_gene: TRBJ1-2
CDR3aa: CASSGQPTLNYGYTF

v_gene: TRBV29-1
j_gene: TRBJ2-3
CDR3aa: CSVGGHLTDTQYF

v_gene: TRBV25-1
j_gene: TRBJ2-5
CDR3aa: CASSEREGGQETQYF

v_gene: TRBV11-2
j_gene: TRBJ1-2
CDR3aa: CASSLDGADRLRGYTF

v_gene: TRBV21-1
j_gene: TRBJ1-6
CDR3aa: CASSKGGYRGGGSPLHF

v_gene: TRBV5-1
j_gene: TRBJ2-3
CDR3aa: CASSLGMGTDTQYF

v_gene: TRBV10-1
j_gene: TRBJ2-2
CDR3aa: CASSGPTDNTGELFF

v_gene: TRBV29-1
j_gene: TRBJ2-2
CDR3aa: CSVEANTGELFF

v_gene: TRBV5-1
j_gene: TRBJ2-3
CDR3aa: CASSPRQNPDTQYF

v_gene: TRBV24-1
j_gene: TRBJ2-2
CDR3aa: CATSFRGGMKNTGELFF

v_gene: TRBV13
j_gene: TRBJ2-5
CDR3aa: CASSYSSGGNQETQYF

v_gene: TRBV6-5
j_gene: TRBJ1-2
CDR3aa: CASSYAGRDGGYTF

v_gene: TRBV19
j_gene: TRBJ2-3
CDR3aa: CASSPVDRFGSSGASTDTQYF

v_gene: TRBV5-1
j_gene: TRBJ1-6
CDR3aa: CASKRTPGQGANSPLHF

v_gene: TRBV2
j_gene: TRBJ1-5
CDR3aa: CASRRTGNNQPQHF

v_gene: TRBV2
j_gene: TRBJ2-5
CDR3aa: CASSGYETQYF

v_gene: TRBV9
j_gene: TRBJ1-2
CDR3aa: CASSAHLWISGGNEYYGYTF

v_gene: TRBV6-4
j_gene: TRBJ2-3
CDR3aa: CASSVSTTDTQYF

v_gene: TRBV5-5
j_gene: TRBJ2-3
CDR3aa: CASSLAPTIITDTQYF

v_gene: TRBV7-8
j_gene: TRBJ1-6
CDR3aa: CASSLFEGRNSPLHF

v_gene: TRBV11-3
j_gene: TRBJ2-1
CDR3aa: CASSSRGTDNGQFF

v_gene: TRBV2
j_gene: TRBJ1-1
CDR3aa: CASRGTGESTEAFF

v_gene: TRBV19
j_gene: TRBJ1-1
CDR3aa: CASSIPYRGRVNTEAFF

v_gene: TRBV6-4
j_gene: TRBJ2-3
CDR3aa: CASSDSTSGGPDTQYF

v_gene: TRBV5-6
j_gene: TRBJ2-5
CDR3aa: CASSGTEGETQYF

v_gene: TRBV27
j_gene: TRBJ2-2
CDR3aa: CASSLRVLGLETGELFF

v_gene: TRBV19
j_gene: TRBJ2-2
CDR3aa: CASSIRTQAGELFF

v_gene: TRBV29-1
j_gene: TRBJ1-2
CDR3aa: CSVVDRGPAMGGYTF

v_gene: TRBV15
j_gene: TRBJ1-4
CDR3aa: CATSSGGSGINEKLFF

v_gene: TRBV6-5
j_gene: TRBJ2-7
CDR3aa: CASSYSTGGGYEQYF

v_gene: TRBV7-6
j_gene: TRBJ1-3
CDR3aa: CASSVRTGSLDGNTIYF

v_gene: TRBV19
j_gene: TRBJ1-4
CDR3aa: CATAAGTNEKLFF